The 24 T cell receptor beta chains reported below all come from one sample, sequenced in a study of Ad26.COV2.S vaccination and SARS-CoV-2 variants (dated by TCRdb to the early 2020s). Preparation of the library involved the immunoSEQ multiplex PCR assay. Here the immuneACCESS table is served through TCRdb, limited to in-frame sequences with V and J called. Missing clones are a known gap in these copies; in checked studies unresolved V genes cover under half, and the rest lacks a known reason. The sample contains around 310,000 clones, 85% to 90% of them found a single time. About 5% of the sample is taken by the ten largest. The intended sense of this specimen's treatment or condition label: 19 received Ad26.COV2.S at low or high dose, single or two shots; several received placebo; per-sample allocation not given. For vaccine and placebo recipients, repertoires were sequenced using samples collected on day 63 after the first injection.

Sequencing was performed on peripheral blood, taken in a trial of Ad26.COV2.S vaccine versus placebo. The receptors stem from a person aged 18-60 years who received the Ad26.COV2.S COVID-19 vaccine or a placebo.

V usage is TRBV2 and J usage is TRBJ2-1; 12 bases agree with TRBD2. Germline V lookup: CDR1 SNHLY, CDR2 FYNNEI. Trimming removed 3 bases from V and 4 bases from J; junction bases left unmatched: 13. The CDR3 has 19 amino acids. The CDR3 bases are TGTGCCAGCAGTGATAATTGGCTAGCGGGGGGGTTTTGGTACAATGAGCAGTTCTTC. Protein product: CASSDNWLAGGFWYNEQFF.

The rearrangement joins TRBV19 to TRBJ1-4, with D perhaps TRBD1 (5 bases). Germline assignment: CDR1 LNHDA and CDR2 SQIVND (reference sequence). This CDR3 contains 14 residues. V gave up 4 bases and J gave up 0 bases, with 6 bases separating them. CDR3 residues: CASSRGATNEKLFF. The CDR3 region has the DNA TGTGCCAGTAGTAGGGGGGCAACTAATGAAAAACTGTTTTTT.

V is TRBV11-2 and J is TRBJ2-1, with 8 bases lining up with TRBD2. With 5 bases clipped from V and 7 bases from J, the junction kept 10 bases outside the gene matches. This CDR3 contains 15 residues. Germline values: CDR1 SGHAT, CDR2 FQNNGV. The CDR3 nucleotides are TGTGCCAGCAGCGCTCTACCGGGACTAGGAAATGAGCAGTTCTTC. Translated, it gives CASSALPGLGNEQFF.

The rearrangement joins TRBV28 to TRBJ1-2; 8 bases match TRBD1. With 5 bases clipped from V and 5 bases from J, the junction kept 10 bases outside the gene matches. CDR1 is MDHEN, CDR2 SYDVKM, per germline. The CDR3 sequence is 15 residues long. The CDR3 sequence is CASSPPRTGSYGYTF. The CDR3, as DNA: TGTGCCAGCAGTCCTCCCAGGACAGGGAGTTATGGCTACACCTTC.

The chain joins TRBV5-1 to TRBJ2-7; 10 bases map to TRBD1. Per the germline V gene, CDR1 is SGHRS and CDR2 is YFSETQ. Trimming removed 4 bases from V and 3 bases from J; junction bases left unmatched: 4. The CDR3 runs to 14 residues. CDR3: CASSPGTGVYEQYF. The DNA of the CDR3 is TGCGCCAGCAGCCCCGGGACAGGGGTCTACGAGCAGTACTTC.

CDR3 amino acids: CASSRLGPSVYEQYF. In DNA, the CDR3 is TGTGCCAGCAGTCGCCTCGGACCCTCTGTGTACGAGCAGTACTTC. V and J are TRBV6-2 or TRBV6-3 and TRBJ2-7; the D is unclear. This CDR3 is built from 15 residues. In germline, CDR1 is MNHEY, CDR2 SVGEGT. V dropped 5 bases and J dropped 4 bases, with 18 bases sitting between them.

This chain links TRBV19 with TRBJ2-7; 7 nucleotides match TRBD2. V dropped 1 base and J dropped 7; count of bases not matched to a gene: 10. The CDR3 totals 15 residues. The germline gives CDR1 LNHDA, CDR2 SQIVND (reference sequence). The CDR3, as DNA: TGTGCCAGTAGTATAGGGGACGGGGGGATTGTGGAGCAGTACTTC. This codes for CASSIGDGGIVEQYF.

This clone was picked up a small number of times. V is TRBV3-1 (or the pseudogene TRBV3-2) and J is TRBJ2-7; 8 bases agree with TRBD2. Germline CDR1 reads LGHDT; CDR2 reads YNNKEL (reference sequence). CDR3 length equals 12 residues. J lost 9 bases, V lost 0 bases, and 1 base had no gene match. The CDR3 DNA is TGTGCCAGCAGCCAAGATCGGGAGGGGCAGTACTTC. It yields the protein CASSQDREGQYF.

The rearrangement uses TRBV6-2 or TRBV6-3 and TRBJ2-3; D perhaps matches TRBD2 (5 bases). The germline V gene encodes CDR1 MNHEY and CDR2 SVGEGT. Trimming took off 2 bases at V and 5 bases at J, with 17 bases between the two ends. CDR3 size: 16 residues. CDR3 in amino acids: CASSYMGPARGDTQYF. In DNA, the CDR3 is TGTGCCAGCAGTTACATGGGTCCTGCTCGGGGAGATACGCAGTATTTT.

The chain carries TRBV6-6 and TRBJ2-7, with D tentatively TRBD2 (5 bases). The ends were cut back, 3 bases at V and 5 bases at J, with 8 bases in the middle. Germline CDR1 MNHNY, CDR2 SVGAGI (reference sequence). There are 12 residues in the CDR3. CDR3 bases: TGTGCCAGCAGTTATGACGGGGACGAGCAGTACGTC. Translating it yields CASSYDGDEQYV.

This rearrangement joins TRBV15 to TRBJ1-4; 7 nucleotides line up with TRBD1. Germline CDR1 is LNHNV and CDR2 is YYDKDF (reference sequence). This CDR3 contains 14 residues. The V and J ends lost 3 bases and 6 bases, in that order; junction bases with no gene match: 4. The CDR3 region is CATSSRGTDEKLFF. In DNA form, the CDR3 reads TGTGCCACCAGCAGTAGAGGGACAGATGAAAAACTGTTTTTT.

This clone was recorded only once. The V gene is TRBV5-1, the J gene TRBJ2-7; the match to TRBD1 covers 8 bases. In germline, CDR1 is SGHRS, CDR2 YFSETQ. Trimming removed 0 bases from V and 4 bases from J; junction bases left unmatched: 6. This CDR3 comprises 15 residues. This chain's CDR3 is CASSLEDRAWYEQYF. CDR3 nucleotide sequence: TGCGCCAGCAGCTTGGAGGACAGGGCTTGGTACGAGCAGTACTTC.

CDR3: CASSLEVLDQPQHF. The CDR3 DNA reads as TGTGCCAGCAGCTTGGAAGTCTTAGATCAGCCCCAGCATTTT. The rearrangement uses TRBV5-4 and TRBJ1-5; unclear D gene. V lost 0 bases and J lost 5, with 9 bases in between. CDR1 and CDR2 (germline): SGHNT, YYREEE (reference sequence). CDR3 size: 14 residues.

The V gene is TRBV30, the J gene TRBJ1-1, with D hard to call. Germline CDR1 reads GTSNPN; CDR2 reads SVGIG (reference sequence). V gave up 2 bases and J gave up 1 base, with 8 bases separating them. The CDR3 consists of 13 residues. CDR3 sequence reads: CAWSFGENTEAFF. The CDR3 nucleotides are TGTGCCTGGAGTTTCGGAGAGAACACTGAAGCTTTCTTT. Variable domain in full (rest from reference TRBV30 and TRBJ1-1): SQTIHQWPATLVQPVGSPLSLECTVEGTSNPNLYWYRQAAGRGLQLLFYSVGIGQISSEVPQNLSASRPQDRQFILSSKKLLLSDSGFYLCAWSFGENTEAFFGQGTRLTVV.

A few counts support this clone. The V call is TRBV2, the J call TRBJ2-2; D unresolved. CDR3 length: 14 residues. Trimming pared 0 bases from V and 4 bases from J, leaving 6 bases between. In germline, CDR1 is SNHLY, CDR2 FYNNEI. The CDR3 protein is CASSEAGFTGELFF. Here the CDR3 DNA reads TGTGCCAGCAGTGAAGCTGGGTTCACCGGGGAGCTGTTTTTT. The whole variable domain, remainder taken from reference TRBV2 and TRBJ2-2, is EPEVTQTPSHQVTQMGQEVILRCVPISNHLYFYWYRQILGQKVEFLVSFYNNEISEKSEIFDDQFSVERPDGSNFTLKIRSTKLEDSAMYFCASSEAGFTGELFFGEGSRLTVL.

The CDR3 spells CASTKGQGDAGELFF. As DNA, the CDR3 is TGTGCCAGCACTAAGGGACAGGGGGATGCCGGGGAGCTGTTTTTT. V and J are TRBV6-4 and TRBJ2-2; 11 nucleotides agree with TRBD1. Per the germline V gene, CDR1 is MRHNA and CDR2 is SNTAGT. This CDR3 spans 15 amino acids. Trimming cost V 7 bases and J 6 bases; bases outside gene matches: 7.

This rearrangement joins TRBV3-1 (or the pseudogene TRBV3-2) to TRBJ1-1, with D perhaps TRBD1 (6 bases). The germline V and J ends were trimmed by 0 bases and 1 base, with 18 bases remaining between them. The CDR3 loop spans 18 amino acids. Germline assignment: CDR1 LGHDT and CDR2 YNNKEL (reference sequence). CDR3 residues: CASSQDNQFGRGNTEAFF. CDR3 in DNA: TGTGCCAGCAGCCAAGATAATCAGTTTGGCAGGGGGAACACTGAAGCTTTCTTT.

This clone was observed a few times. The rearrangement links TRBV4-2 to TRBJ2-2, with 11 positions matching TRBD2. The CDR3 consists of 16 residues. V lost 0 bases, J lost 7 bases, and 4 bases stayed unmatched. The V gene's germline CDR1 is LGHNA and CDR2 YNFKEQ. This CDR3 reads CASSQELLAGGGELFF. The CDR3 bases are TGTGCCAGCAGCCAAGAACTTCTAGCGGGAGGCGGGGAGCTGTTTTTT.

V gene TRBV5-6 combines with J gene TRBJ1-1; 8 bases fit TRBD1. Trimming cost V 6 bases and J 6 bases; bases outside gene matches: 19. Germline CDR1 SGHDT, CDR2 YYEEEE. The CDR3 is made up of 17 amino acids. CDR3 sequence reads: CASTFTRTGLIPAEAFF. The CDR3 DNA follows: TGTGCCAGCACCTTCACGCGGACAGGGTTAATCCCGGCTGAAGCTTTCTTT.

The chain recombines TRBV14 with TRBJ1-4, with unresolved D. Germline CDR1 SGHDN, CDR2 FVKESK. This CDR3 spans 12 amino acids. The V gene lost 3 bases and the J gene lost 8 bases, with 7 bases spanning the gap. For the CDR3, the DNA is TGTGCCAGCAGCCAGGGGAGGGAAAAACTGTTTTTT. Its translation is CASSQGREKLFF.

The chain joins TRBV5-4 to TRBJ2-2, with D perhaps matching TRBD1 (5 bases). CDR1 and CDR2 from the germline V gene are SGHNT and YYREEE (reference sequence). With 4 bases removed from V and 5 bases from J, the gap between germline ends came to 15 bases. The CDR3 spans 15 residues. The CDR3 DNA sequence: TGTGCCAGCAGCCAAGGCCAGGGCGTGACCGGGGAGCTGTTTTTT. Translation gives CASSQGQGVTGELFF. Full variable domain (outside the CDR3, taken from reference TRBV5-4 and TRBJ2-2): ETGVTQSPTHLIKTRGQQVTLRCSSQSGHNTVSWYQQALGQGPQFIFQYYREEENGRGNFPPRFSGLQFPNYSSELNVNALELDDSALYLCASSQGQGVTGELFFGEGSRLTVL.

The chain carries TRBV4-3 and TRBJ1-3; no definite D call. There are 16 residues in the CDR3. Germline loops: CDR1 LGHNA, CDR2 YSLEER. V lost 1 base, J lost 0 bases, and 10 bases lay in between. CDR3 loop: CASSQVTQYSGNTIYF. CDR3 nucleotide sequence: TGCGCCAGCAGCCAAGTCACACAGTACTCTGGAAACACCATATATTTT.

The V call is TRBV5-1, the J call TRBJ2-5; weak D call: TRBD1 (6 bases). This CDR3 is 15 amino acids long. Germline loops: CDR1 SGHRS, CDR2 YFSETQ. The ends were cut back, 0 bases at V and 5 bases at J, with 14 bases in the middle. The CDR3 region has the DNA TGCGCCAGCAGCTTGGCCAAGGGGGTTCTGGAGACCCAGTACTTC. It codes for CASSLAKGVLETQYF.

The chain employs TRBV7-2 and TRBJ2-3, with D unclear. Germline V gene data show CDR1 as SGHTA and CDR2 as FQGNSA. The V end was cut by 3 bases, the J end by 5 bases, with 9 bases between. The CDR3 spans 13 residues. The CDR3: CASSFKWIDTQYF. CDR3 DNA: TGTGCCAGCAGCTTCAAGTGGATAGATACGCAGTATTTT.